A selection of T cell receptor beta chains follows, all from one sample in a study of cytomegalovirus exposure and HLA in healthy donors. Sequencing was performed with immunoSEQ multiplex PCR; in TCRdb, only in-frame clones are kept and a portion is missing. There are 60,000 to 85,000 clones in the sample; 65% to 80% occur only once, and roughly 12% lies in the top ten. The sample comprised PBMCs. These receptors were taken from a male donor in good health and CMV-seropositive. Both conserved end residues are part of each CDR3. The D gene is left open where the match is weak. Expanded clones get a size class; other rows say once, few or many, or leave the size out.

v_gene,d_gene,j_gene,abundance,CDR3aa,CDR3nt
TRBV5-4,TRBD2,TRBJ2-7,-,CATRPAVTSGSYEQYF,TGTGCCACCAGGCCCGCGGTGACTAGCGGATCCTACGAGCAGTACTTC
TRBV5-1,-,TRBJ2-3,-,CASSQNPPHGSRVRTDTQYF,TGCGCCAGCAGCCAGAATCCCCCTCACGGCTCTAGAGTCCGCACAGATACGCAGTATTTT
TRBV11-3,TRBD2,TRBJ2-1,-,CASSLGRGLAGNNEQFF,TGTGCCAGCAGCTTAGGCCGGGGACTAGCGGGAAACAATGAGCAGTTCTTC
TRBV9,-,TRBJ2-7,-,CASSVALTPYEQYF,TGTGCCAGCAGCGTAGCGCTAACCCCCTACGAGCAGTACTTC
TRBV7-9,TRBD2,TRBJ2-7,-,CASSRLAGGHNEQYF,TGTGCCAGCAGCCGACTAGCGGGGGGGCACAACGAGCAGTACTTC
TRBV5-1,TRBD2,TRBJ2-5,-,CASSLVGGPGQETQYF,TGCGCCAGCAGCTTGGTGGGAGGGCCGGGGCAAGAGACCCAGTACTTC
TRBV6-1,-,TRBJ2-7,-,CASSEVESFYEQYF,TGTGCCAGCAGTGAAGTAGAGAGTTTCTACGAGCAGTACTTC
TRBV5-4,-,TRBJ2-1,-,CASSGRDLHNEQFF,TGTGCCAGCAGCGGCCGGGACTTGCACAATGAGCAGTTCTTC
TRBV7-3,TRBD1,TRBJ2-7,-,CASSSRGKGYEQYF,TGTGCCAGCAGTAGCAGGGGGAAAGGCTACGAGCAGTACTTC
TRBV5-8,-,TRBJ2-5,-,CASSLYREETQYF,TGTGCCAGCAGCTTGTACAGGGAAGAGACCCAGTACTTC
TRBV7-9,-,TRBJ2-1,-,CSSSRRPDSSYNEQFF,TGTTCCAGCAGCCGCCGCCCGGACAGCTCCTACAATGAGCAGTTCTTC
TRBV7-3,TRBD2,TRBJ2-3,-,CASSSPGLAADTQYF,TGTGCCAGCAGCTCTCCGGGACTAGCGGCAGATACGCAGTATTTT
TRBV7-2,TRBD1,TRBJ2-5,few,CASSRDRGGETQYF,TGTGCCAGCAGCAGGGACAGGGGCGGAGAGACCCAGTACTTC
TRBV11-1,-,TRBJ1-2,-,CASSPSGAGYTF,TGTGCCAGCAGCCCTAGCGGGGCCGGCTACACCTTC
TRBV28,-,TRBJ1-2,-,CASSLWKGLNYGYTF,TGTGCCAGCAGTTTGTGGAAGGGGTTAAACTATGGCTACACCTTC
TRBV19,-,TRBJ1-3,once,CASSSRDTASGNTIYF,TGTGCCAGTAGTTCCCGGGACACCGCCTCTGGAAACACCATATATTTT
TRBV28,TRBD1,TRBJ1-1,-,CASTGGTEAFF,TGTGCCAGCACAGGGGGCACTGAAGCTTTCTTT
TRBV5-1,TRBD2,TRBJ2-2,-,CASSLGLAGVSNTGELFF,TGCGCCAGCAGCTTGGGCTTAGCGGGAGTTTCGAACACCGGGGAGCTGTTTTTT
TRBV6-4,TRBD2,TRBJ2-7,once,CASSSSGASSYEQYF,TGTGCCAGCAGTTCCAGCGGGGCGAGCTCCTACGAGCAGTACTTC
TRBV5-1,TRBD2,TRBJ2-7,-,CASSISGGTSEQYF,TGCGCCAGCAGCATTAGCGGGGGGACCAGCGAGCAGTACTTC
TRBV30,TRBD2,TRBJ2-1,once,CAWSFSTSGIPFF,TGTGCCTGGAGTTTTTCGACTAGCGGGATTCCGTTCTTC
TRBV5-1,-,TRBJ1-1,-,CASSETRDTEAFF,TGCGCCAGCAGCGAGACCAGGGACACTGAAGCTTTCTTT
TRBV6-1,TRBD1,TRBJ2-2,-,CASRIQGGTGELFF,TGTGCCAGCAGGATACAGGGGGGAACCGGGGAGCTGTTTTTT
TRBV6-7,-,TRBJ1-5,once,CASSYSRRGSQPQHF,TGTGCCAGCAGTTACTCGAGGCGAGGAAGTCAGCCCCAGCATTTT
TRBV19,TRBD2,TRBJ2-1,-,CASSNSGGAINEQFF,TGTGCCAGTAGTAACAGCGGGGGGGCGATAAATGAGCAGTTCTTC
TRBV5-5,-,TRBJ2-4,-,CASSLYPTTAKNIQYF,TGTGCCAGCAGCTTGTACCCAACTACAGCCAAAAACATTCAGTACTTC
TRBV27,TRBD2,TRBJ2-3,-,CASRGGYHHGDTQYF,TGTGCCAGCAGGGGAGGGTACCACCACGGGGATACGCAGTATTTT